These 15 T cell receptor beta chains originate from one sample sequenced in a study of T cell responses to AZD1222 COVID-19 vaccine. Clones were read by immunoSEQ multiplex PCR, and TCRdb kept only the in-frame ones, dropping some. The table records about 150,000 clones, around 90% of them present only once. Sample: peripheral blood, taken on day 0 of AZD1222 vaccination. These receptors were collected from an adult in good health.

This chain joins TRBV7-9 and TRBJ2-7, with 9 bases matching TRBD1. Germline-derived CDR1 and CDR2 are SEHNR and FQNEAQ (reference sequence). The junction had 4 bases not matched to a gene; V was cut back by 5 bases and J by 2 bases. The CDR3 has 14 amino acids. In nucleotides, the CDR3 is TGTGCCAGCAGCGTCGGGACAGGGACCTACGAGCAGTACTTC. As protein: CASSVGTGTYEQYF. The whole variable domain, filled in from reference TRBV7-9 and TRBJ2-7, reads DTGVSQNPRHKITKRGQNVTFRCDPISEHNRLYWYRQTLGQGPEFLTYFQNEAQLEKSRLLSDRFSAERPKGSFSTLEIQRTEQGDSAMYLCASSVGTGTYEQYFGPGTRLTVT.

The J gene is TRBJ2-1, the V gene TRBV23-1; D perhaps matches TRBD2 (6 bases). TRBV23-1 is an ORF for which the function is uncertain. The length of the CDR3 is 12 residues. V lost 11 bases to trimming and J lost 5 bases, with 13 bases between them. This CDR3 reads CAPRDLHNEQFF. The CDR3 bases are TGCGCCCCCAGGGACTTACACAATGAGCAGTTCTTC.

The J gene is TRBJ2-7, the V gene TRBV6-6; D is ambiguous. The germline V and J ends were trimmed by 2 bases and 2 bases, with 10 bases remaining between them. CDR1 and CDR2 (germline): MNHNY, SVGAGI (reference sequence). The CDR3 is 14 residues long. The chain's CDR3 is CASSYVRVTYEQYF. CDR3 in DNA: TGTGCCAGCAGTTACGTCCGGGTAACCTACGAGCAGTACTTC.

This chain joins TRBV6-5 and TRBJ1-1, with D hard to call. CDR3 length: 15 amino acids. V dropped 2 bases and J dropped 5 bases, with 15 bases sitting between them. CDR1 and CDR2 from the germline V gene are MNHEY and SVGAGI. The CDR3 reads CASSYGLHRGTEAFF. The CDR3 DNA reads as TGTGCCAGCAGTTACGGGCTCCACAGAGGGACTGAAGCTTTCTTT.

This rearrangement joins TRBV19 to TRBJ1-4; 7 nucleotides line up with TRBD1. Germline values: CDR1 LNHDA, CDR2 SQIVND (reference sequence). The CDR3 is 13 amino acids. The V segment lost 3 bases and the J segment 11 bases; nucleotides outside the gene matches: 6. CDR3 residues: CASSIMDRSKLFF. The CDR3 region has the DNA TGTGCCAGTAGTATTATGGACAGGTCGAAACTGTTTTTT. Together with reference TRBV19 and TRBJ1-4, the CDR3 gives the full variable domain: DGGITQSPKYLFRKEGQNVTLSCEQNLNHDAMYWYRQDPGQGLRLIYYSQIVNDFQKGDIAEGYSVSREKKESFPLTVTSAQKNPTAFYLCASSIMDRSKLFFGSGTQLSVL.

CDR3 sequence (DNA): TGTGCCAGCAGACCGGGAACAGGGCGCACAGATACGCAGTATTTT. Translation gives CASRPGTGRTDTQYF. The rearrangement joins TRBV21-1 to TRBJ2-3; TRBD1 is taken as the D call from the table, unchecked against the DNA. TRBV21-1 is described as a pseudogene. The length of the CDR3 is 15 residues.

This clone was seen a few times. The chain employs TRBV7-8 and TRBJ2-2, with 7 bases fitting TRBD1. V shed 5 bases and J 1 base; nucleotides not matched to a gene: 1. The germline V gene has CDR1 SGHVS and CDR2 FQNEAQ. The CDR3 runs 14 residues. CDR3: CASSRQGNTGELFF. The DNA of the CDR3 is TGTGCCAGCAGCCGACAGGGGAACACCGGGGAGCTGTTTTTT.

The rearrangement links TRBV7-8 to TRBJ2-2, with D hard to call. The CDR3 loop spans 16 amino acids. V gave up 6 bases and J gave up 2 bases, with 16 bases separating them. Per the germline V gene, CDR1 is SGHVS and CDR2 is FQNEAQ. The CDR3 protein is CASSLGRWGNTGELFF. DNA for the CDR3: TGTGCCAGCAGTCTAGGGCGGTGGGGAAACACCGGGGAGCTGTTTTTT.

V and J are TRBV21-1 and TRBJ2-7; TRBD2, the table's D call, lacks a check against the DNA. TRBV21-1 constitutes a pseudogene. The CDR3 covers 18 residues. The CDR3 DNA sequence: TGTGCCAGCAGCAAAGCGCGCTTGAGGGACTACATCTCCTACGAGCAGTACTTC. Translating gives CASSKARLRDYISYEQYF.

The chain links TRBV7-9 to TRBJ2-6, with no clear D. Between the trimmed V and J ends, which lost 5 bases and 0 bases, there was a span of 14 bases. Germline V gene sequence: CDR1 SEHNR, CDR2 FQNEAQ (reference sequence). The CDR3 runs to 17 residues. In DNA form, the CDR3 reads TGTGCCAGCAGCGGGAAACAGCCAACCTCTGGGGCCAACGTCCTGACTTTC. Residues: CASSGKQPTSGANVLTF.

The V gene is TRBV5-1, the J gene TRBJ1-3, with TRBD1 as a possible D gene (5 bases). The CDR3 has 15 residues. Germline V gives CDR1 SGHRS, CDR2 YFSETQ. With 0 bases removed from V and 2 bases from J, the gap between germline ends came to 9 bases. In nucleotides, the CDR3 is TGCGCCAGCAGCTTGGCCCTGGGGGCTGGAAACACCATATATTTT. It translates to CASSLALGAGNTIYF. The entire variable domain, with the rest obtained from reference TRBV5-1 and TRBJ1-3, is as follows: KAGVTQTPRYLIKTRGQQVTLSCSPISGHRSVSWYQQTPGQGLQFLFEYFSETQRNKGNFPGRFSGRQFSNSRSEMNVSTLELGDSALYLCASSLALGAGNTIYFGEGSWLTVV.

The chain employs TRBV18 and TRBJ1-6; D remains ambiguous. Trimming shortened V by 5 bases and J by 4 bases, and 6 bases separated the two germline ends. Looked up from germline, CDR1 is KGHSH and CDR2 is LQKENI. The CDR3 totals 13 residues. CDR3 bases: TGTGCCAGCTCAGCTAATTATAATTCACCCCTCCACTTT. This sequence encodes CASSANYNSPLHF.

The chain recombines TRBV9 with TRBJ2-7; 9 bases match TRBD2. The germline gives CDR1 SGDLS, CDR2 YYNGEE. Trimming cost V 2 bases and J 4 bases; bases outside gene matches: 7. There are 15 residues in the CDR3. CDR3 DNA sequence: TGTGCCAGCAGCGTCTCCGGGACTAGCATGTACGAGCAGTACTTC. Its translation: CASSVSGTSMYEQYF.

V usage is TRBV28 and J usage is TRBJ1-1; no definite D call. V was cut by 6 bases and J by 1 base, with 15 bases left in between. CDR3 size: 15 residues. Germline V CDR1 and CDR2: MDHEN, SYDVKM. For the CDR3, the DNA is TGTGCCAGCAGATCCCGGTCCTATCAGAACACTGAAGCTTTCTTT. Protein: CASRSRSYQNTEAFF.

V is TRBV18 and J is TRBJ2-1; 8 bases fit TRBD2. Looked up from germline, CDR1 is KGHSH and CDR2 is LQKENI. This CDR3 spans 13 amino acids. The V and J ends lost 3 bases and 8 bases, in that order; junction bases with no gene match: 3. The CDR3 spells CASSPQLADEQFF. The CDR3 DNA reads as TGTGCCAGCTCACCCCAACTAGCGGATGAGCAGTTCTTC.